One and the same sample provided the 32 T cell receptor beta chains below, sequenced in a study of blood T cell repertoires in COVID-19. Some clones are missing from TCRdb's copy, which holds only in-frame ones; the method was immunoSEQ multiplex PCR. The sample carries 250,000 to 300,000 clones, around 82% recorded once. The sequenced material came from PBMCs or T cells enriched from blood (not recorded which). The receptors stem from a man over 45 who had recovered from COVID-19.

The chain carries TRBV15 and TRBJ1-1; no clear D gene. This CDR3 contains 14 residues. Trimming took 1 base from V and 5 from J, leaving 11 bases between them. The germline V gene encodes CDR1 LNHNV and CDR2 YYDKDF (reference sequence). CDR3 in amino acids: CATSRAPRRTEAFF. The DNA of the CDR3 is TGTGCCACCAGCAGAGCCCCACGGAGGACTGAAGCTTTCTTT. The entire variable domain, with the rest obtained from reference TRBV15 and TRBJ1-1, is as follows: DAMVIQNPRYQVTQFGKPVTLSCSQTLNHNVMYWYQQKSSQAPKLLFHYYDKDFNNEADTPDNFQSRRPNTSFCFLDIRSPGLGDTAMYLCATSRAPRRTEAFFGQGTRLTVV.

The chain recombines TRBV3-1 (or the pseudogene TRBV3-2) with TRBJ2-7; tentative D call: TRBD1 (5 bases). Trimming shortened V by 1 base and J by 2 bases, and 15 bases separated the two germline ends. Germline V lookup: CDR1 LGHDT, CDR2 YNNKEL (reference sequence). The CDR3 contains 16 residues. For the CDR3, the DNA is TGTGCCAGCAGCCAAGCAAAGGGGCCCATAGCCTACGAGCAGTACTTC. Translation: CASSQAKGPIAYEQYF.

The chain employs TRBV6-2 or TRBV6-3 and TRBJ1-2, with TRBD1 matching 7 bases. The germline gives CDR1 MNHEY, CDR2 SVGEGT. The trim removed 1 base at V and 3 bases at J, leaving 5 bases unmatched. The CDR3 runs to 15 residues. This CDR3 reads CASSYYIGTDYGYTF. For the CDR3, the DNA is TGTGCCAGCAGTTACTATATCGGGACAGACTATGGCTACACCTTC.

V usage is TRBV28 and J usage is TRBJ2-7; 7 bases are shared with TRBD2. The CDR3 has 14 residues. V was clipped by 5 bases and J by 5 bases; unmatched bases: 9. CDR1 is MDHEN and CDR2 is SYDVKM in the germline V gene. CDR3 in DNA: TGTGCCAGCAGTAACGACGGCGGGAGTAACGAGCAGTACTTC. This gives the protein CASSNDGGSNEQYF.

The CDR3 DNA reads as TGTGCCAGCAGCCCGACGGGTACCAATCAGCCCCAGCATTTT. Translation gives CASSPTGTNQPQHF. V gene TRBV11-3 combines with J gene TRBJ1-5, with D unclear. The V gene lost 5 bases and the J gene lost 3 bases, with 11 bases spanning the gap. CDR1 and CDR2 from the germline V gene are SGHNT and YENEEA. The CDR3 is 14 amino acids.

The chain combines TRBV27 with TRBJ2-5, with D tentatively TRBD1 (6 bases). Germline CDR1 reads MNHEY; CDR2 reads SMNVEV (reference sequence). Trimming removed 6 bases at V and 5 bases at J, with 13 bases between. The CDR3 extends over 13 amino acids. DNA of the CDR3: TGTGCCAGCAGACAACACCAGGGGGAGACCCAGTACTTC. It translates to CASRQHQGETQYF.

The rearrangement uses TRBV11-3 and TRBJ1-2; D is undetermined. V lost 4 bases and J 3 bases, leaving 6 bases between the germline ends. This CDR3 comprises 12 residues. Germline V gene data show CDR1 as SGHNT and CDR2 as YENEEA. For the CDR3, the DNA is TGTGCCAGCAGCTCCTCTGACTATGGCTACACCTTC. Translating it yields CASSSSDYGYTF.

In this sample, this clone turned up a few times. V usage is TRBV19 and J usage is TRBJ1-2; TRBD1 might be the D (5 bases). This CDR3 comprises 14 residues. Germline CDR1 reads LNHDA; CDR2 reads SQIVND (reference sequence). V was cut by 2 bases and J by 7 bases, with 14 bases left in between. CDR3 nucleotide sequence: TGTGCCAGTAGTATACATGGGGCAGTCTCTGGCTACACCTTC. As protein: CASSIHGAVSGYTF.

The chain recombines TRBV7-2 with TRBJ1-2, with D uncertain. CDR1 is SGHTA and CDR2 is FQGNSA in the germline V gene. The CDR3 contains 14 residues. Trimming cost V 1 base and J 0 bases, with 6 bases left between them. CDR3 bases: TGTGCCAGCAGCTTAGAAGGAGCTAACTATGGCTACACCTTC. Amino acid sequence: CASSLEGANYGYTF.

This clone was recorded once. V usage is TRBV18 and J usage is TRBJ1-5, with D possibly matching TRBD1 (5 bases). Trimming cost V 2 bases and J 7 bases, with 12 bases left between them. The CDR3 runs 14 residues. In germline, CDR1 is KGHSH, CDR2 LQKENI. CDR3 nucleotides: TGTGCCAGCTCACCAGGCAGGGAGGGCCAGCCCCAGCATTTT. This sequence encodes CASSPGREGQPQHF. Full variable domain (remainder filled in from reference TRBV18 and TRBJ1-5): NAGVMQNPRHLVRRRGQEARLRCSPMKGHSHVYWYRQLPEEGLKFMVYLQKENIIDESGMPKERFSAEFPKEGPSILRIQQVVRGDSAAYFCASSPGREGQPQHFGDGTRLSIL.

This chain links TRBV12-2 with TRBJ1-1; TRBD1, the table's D call, lacks a check against the DNA. TRBV12-2 is assigned pseudogene status. This CDR3 is 13 amino acids long. The CDR3: CASRSQGNTEAFF. The DNA for the CDR3 is TGTGCAAGTCGGTCACAGGGAAACACTGAAGCTTTCTTT.

The CDR3 nucleotides read TGTGCCAGCCTCGGGGGGGAGTACAATGAGCAGTTCTTC. The encoded protein is CASLGGEYNEQFF. V and J are TRBV2 and TRBJ2-1, with 8 bases aligning to TRBD2. The trim removed 8 bases at V and 4 bases at J, leaving 4 bases unmatched. In germline, CDR1 is SNHLY, CDR2 FYNNEI. The CDR3 is 13 amino acids.

This chain links TRBV25-1 with TRBJ2-1; 7 bases agree with TRBD2. V lost 4 bases, J lost 10 bases, and 13 bases stayed unmatched. The CDR3 covers 15 residues. Germline assignment: CDR1 MGHDK and CDR2 SYGVNS. The CDR3 nucleotides are TGTGCCAGCAGTGTCTCTAGTTCGTGGGGAGGGGAGCAGTTCTTC. This translates into CASSVSSSWGGEQFF.

The rearrangement joins TRBV10-3 to TRBJ2-2; 8 bases map to TRBD2. The CDR3 sequence is 16 residues long. V trimming: 7 bases; J trimming: 3 bases; junction bases outside the gene matches: 10. From germline, CDR1 is ENHRY and CDR2 SYGVKD. The CDR3 sequence is CAITKAGVGDTGELFF. The CDR3 nucleotides are TGTGCCATCACAAAAGCGGGAGTAGGGGACACCGGGGAGCTGTTTTTT.

As concerns this clone: The sample has other DNA sequences that encode this CDR3 too. The genes are TRBV3-1 (or the pseudogene TRBV3-2) and TRBJ2-7; D is unclear. Germline V gives CDR1 LGHDT, CDR2 YNNKEL (reference sequence). V was cut by 1 base and J by 1 base, with 8 bases left in between. The CDR3 has 14 amino acids. The CDR3 bases are TGTGCCAGCAGCCAAGGAACTGGTTCCTACGAGCAGTACTTC. This codes for CASSQGTGSYEQYF.

The chain has TRBV5-1 and TRBJ2-2, with D perhaps TRBD2 (6 bases). V dropped 1 base and J dropped 4 bases, with 14 bases sitting between them. The germline V gene has CDR1 SGHRS and CDR2 YFSETQ. CDR3 length: 16 amino acids. DNA of the CDR3: TGCGCCAGCAGCTTGACACTAGCCAAAAGCACCGGGGAGCTGTTTTTT. Protein sequence: CASSLTLAKSTGELFF.

The chain employs TRBV1 and TRBJ2-3; the DNA was not compared with TRBD1, the D call given in the table. TRBV1 is given as a pseudogene. The CDR3 contains 18 residues. This CDR3 reads CTSSQALWQARVTDTQYF. CDR3 DNA sequence: TGCACCAGCAGCCAAGCCCTATGGCAGGCGAGAGTCACAGATACGCAGTATTTT.

The chain couples TRBV9 to TRBJ2-7; 10 positions agree with TRBD2. The J segment lost 2 bases and the V segment lost 3 bases, leaving 5 bases of the junction unmatched. This CDR3 is 15 amino acids long. Germline CDR1 is SGDLS and CDR2 is YYNGEE. The chain's CDR3 is CASSAGTSVAYEQYF. The CDR3, as DNA: TGTGCCAGCAGCGCCGGGACTAGCGTCGCCTACGAGCAGTACTTC. The complete variable domain, with remaining parts taken from reference TRBV9 and TRBJ2-7, reads DSGVTQTPKHLITATGQRVTLRCSPRSGDLSVYWYQQSLDQGLQFLIQYYNGEERAKGNILERFSAQQFPDLHSELNLSSLELGDSALYFCASSAGTSVAYEQYFGPGTRLTVT.

The gene calls are TRBV2 and TRBJ1-3, with D uncertain. Germline CDR1 SNHLY, CDR2 FYNNEI. Trimming removed 7 bases at V and 3 bases at J, with 13 bases between. The CDR3 is made up of 14 amino acids. The CDR3 sequence: CASTEGTDGNTIYF. The CDR3 DNA sequence: TGTGCCAGCACCGAGGGCACGGATGGAAACACCATATATTTT.

V usage is TRBV7-9 and J usage is TRBJ2-7; 9 nucleotides match TRBD1. Unmatched junction bases numbered 10, after V lost 5 bases and J lost 5 bases. Germline assignment: CDR1 SEHNR and CDR2 FQNEAQ (reference sequence). The CDR3 is 15 residues long. Written as DNA, the CDR3 is TGTGCCAGCAGCGCCCCCGGGACAGGGAACCACGAGCAGTACTTC. Translated, it gives CASSAPGTGNHEQYF.

The rearrangement joins TRBV10-2 to TRBJ2-7; D perhaps matches TRBD1 (6 bases). The CDR3 is 17 amino acids. Trimming pared 7 bases from V and 4 bases from J, leaving 26 bases between. The V gene's germline CDR1 is WSHSY and CDR2 SAAADI. CDR3 in DNA: TGCGCCAGCAAGCCTGACAGGCCCCTAGCCCCAGAGTACGAGCAGTACTTC. Residues: CASKPDRPLAPEYEQYF.

V is TRBV19 and J is TRBJ2-7; 8 bases map to TRBD1. The CDR3 consists of 13 residues. Looked up from germline, CDR1 is LNHDA and CDR2 is SQIVND (reference sequence). V lost 8 bases to trimming and J lost 5 bases; unmatched junction nucleotides: 8. In nucleotides, the CDR3 is TGTGCCAGTTCGGGACAGGTAACGAACGAGCAGTACTTC. It codes for CASSGQVTNEQYF.

The CDR3 nucleotides read TGTGCCATCAGCTGGACAGGGTCCTACGAGCAGTACTTC. Residues: CAISWTGSYEQYF. The chain joins TRBV10-3 to TRBJ2-7; 8 bases line up with TRBD1. Trimming took 6 bases from V and 1 from J; bases not matched to a gene: 2. There are 13 residues in the CDR3. CDR1 and CDR2 from the germline V gene are ENHRY and SYGVKD.

The CDR3: CASSYSLTSGREGDTQYF. In nucleotides, the CDR3 is TGTGCCAGCAGTTACTCTCTGACTAGCGGGAGGGAAGGAGATACGCAGTATTTT. The chain carries TRBV6-2 or TRBV6-3 and TRBJ2-3; 14 positions match TRBD2. This CDR3 contains 18 residues. The V and J ends lost 0 bases and 5 bases, in that order; junction bases with no gene match: 7. Germline V gives CDR1 MNHEY, CDR2 SVGEGT.

The CDR3 DNA reads as TGTGCCAGCAGTACCGAGGGGGGGCGGATACAGACGAACACTGAAGCTTTCTTT. Protein: CASSTEGGRIQTNTEAFF. This chain links TRBV27 with TRBJ1-1, with D possibly being TRBD1 (6 bases). The CDR3 totals 18 residues. Germline values: CDR1 MNHEY, CDR2 SMNVEV (reference sequence). V lost 5 bases, J lost 1 base, and 23 bases lay in between.

This clone was observed a single time. The V and J genes are TRBV4-1 and TRBJ2-4, with D maybe TRBD2 (5 bases). This CDR3 contains 16 residues. Germline loops: CDR1 MGHRA, CDR2 YSYEKL. V was cut by 1 base and J by 0 bases, with 10 bases left in between. This CDR3 is CASSQVKGEAKNIQYF. The CDR3 bases are TGCGCCAGCAGCCAAGTCAAGGGAGAAGCCAAAAACATTCAGTACTTC.

The chain has TRBV4-1 and TRBJ1-5, with D unclear. The CDR3 loop spans 15 amino acids. Germline loops: CDR1 MGHRA, CDR2 YSYEKL. V shed 1 base and J shed 1 base, with 8 bases lying between them. CDR3 protein: CASSQGPGSNQPQHF. CDR3 DNA sequence: TGCGCCAGCAGCCAAGGGCCGGGGAGCAATCAGCCCCAGCATTTT.

The chain uses TRBV7-8 and TRBJ1-5; tentatively, D is TRBD1 (5 bases). The V end was cut by 1 base, the J end by 3 bases, with 7 bases between. CDR1 is SGHVS, CDR2 FQNEAQ, per germline. This CDR3 has 14 amino acids. The CDR3 nucleotides read TGTGCCAGCAGCTTAGGACAGTTCAATCAGCCCCAGCATTTT. Its protein is CASSLGQFNQPQHF.

The rearrangement links TRBV4-1 to TRBJ2-2; TRBD1 agrees at 10 bases. The CDR3 loop spans 16 amino acids. The germline V gene encodes CDR1 MGHRA and CDR2 YSYEKL. The J segment lost 3 bases and the V segment lost 4 bases, leaving 5 bases of the junction unmatched. The CDR3 here is CASSRAGTGDTGELFF. As DNA, the CDR3 is TGCGCCAGCAGCCGAGCCGGGACAGGGGACACCGGGGAGCTGTTTTTT.

The CDR3 nucleotides read TGTGCCAGCGGGCGGGACCCCGGTACGCAGTATTTT. As protein: CASGRDPGTQYF. The J gene is TRBJ2-3, the V gene TRBV2, with D possibly being TRBD2 (6 bases). Trimming took 8 bases from V and 8 from J, leaving 14 bases between them. Germline V lookup: CDR1 SNHLY, CDR2 FYNNEI. This CDR3 region has 12 residues.

The chain recombines TRBV19 with TRBJ2-5; the match to TRBD2 covers 12 bases. With 6 bases clipped from V and 3 bases from J, the junction kept 2 bases outside the gene matches. Germline lookup yields CDR1 LNHDA and CDR2 SQIVND (reference sequence). The CDR3 sequence is 14 residues long. The CDR3 DNA follows: TGTGCCAGTAGATGGACTAGCGGGGAAGAGACCCAGTACTTC. It codes for CASRWTSGEETQYF.

This chain connects TRBV29-1 to TRBJ2-7; 8 bases line up with TRBD1. V was pared by 4 bases and J by 6 bases, with 5 bases of the junction left unmatched. CDR1 is SQVTM, CDR2 ANQGSEA, per germline. The CDR3 consists of 12 residues. This chain's CDR3 is CSVGQGLGEQYF. The CDR3 nucleotides are TGCAGCGTTGGACAGGGGCTCGGCGAGCAGTACTTC.